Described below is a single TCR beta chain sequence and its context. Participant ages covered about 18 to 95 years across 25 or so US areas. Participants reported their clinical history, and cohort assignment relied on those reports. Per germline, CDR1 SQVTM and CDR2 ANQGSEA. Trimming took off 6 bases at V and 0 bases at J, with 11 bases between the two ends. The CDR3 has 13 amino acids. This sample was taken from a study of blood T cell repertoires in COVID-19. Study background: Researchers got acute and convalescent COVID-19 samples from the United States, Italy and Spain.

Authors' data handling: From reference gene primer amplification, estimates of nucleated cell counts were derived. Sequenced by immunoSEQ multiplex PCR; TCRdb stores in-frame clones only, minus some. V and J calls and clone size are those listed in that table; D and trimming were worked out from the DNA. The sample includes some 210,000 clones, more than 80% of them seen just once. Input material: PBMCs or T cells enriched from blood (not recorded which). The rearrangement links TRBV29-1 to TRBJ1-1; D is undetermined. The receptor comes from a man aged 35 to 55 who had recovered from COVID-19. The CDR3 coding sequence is TGCAGCGTAATGCCACTCTTGAACACTGAAGCTTTCTTT. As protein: CSVMPLLNTEAFF.